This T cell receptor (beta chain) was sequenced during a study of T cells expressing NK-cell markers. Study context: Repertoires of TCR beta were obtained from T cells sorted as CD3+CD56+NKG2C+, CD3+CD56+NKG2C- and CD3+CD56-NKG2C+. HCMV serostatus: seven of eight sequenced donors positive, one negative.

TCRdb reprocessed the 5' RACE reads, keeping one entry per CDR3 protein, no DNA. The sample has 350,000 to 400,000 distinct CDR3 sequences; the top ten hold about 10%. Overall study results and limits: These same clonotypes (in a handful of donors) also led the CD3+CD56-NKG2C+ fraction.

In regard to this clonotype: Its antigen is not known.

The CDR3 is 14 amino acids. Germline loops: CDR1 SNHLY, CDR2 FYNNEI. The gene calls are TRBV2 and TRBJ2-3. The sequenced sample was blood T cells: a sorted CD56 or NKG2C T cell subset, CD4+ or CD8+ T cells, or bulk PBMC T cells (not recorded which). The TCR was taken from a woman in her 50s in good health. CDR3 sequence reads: CASSVEGEFDTQYF.